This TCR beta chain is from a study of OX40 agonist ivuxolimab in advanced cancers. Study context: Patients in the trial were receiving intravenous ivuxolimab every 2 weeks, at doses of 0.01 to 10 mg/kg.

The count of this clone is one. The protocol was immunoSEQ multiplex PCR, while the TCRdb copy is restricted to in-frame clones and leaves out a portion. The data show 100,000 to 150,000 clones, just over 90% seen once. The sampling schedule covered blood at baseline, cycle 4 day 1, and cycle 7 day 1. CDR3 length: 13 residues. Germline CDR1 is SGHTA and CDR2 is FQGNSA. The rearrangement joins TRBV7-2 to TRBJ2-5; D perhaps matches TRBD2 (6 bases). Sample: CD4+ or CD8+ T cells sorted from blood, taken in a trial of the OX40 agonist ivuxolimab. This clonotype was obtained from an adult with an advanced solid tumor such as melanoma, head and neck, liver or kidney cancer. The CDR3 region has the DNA TGTGCTCTTTGGGGGGAATCAAGAGGGACCCAGTACTTC. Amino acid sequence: CALWGESRGTQYF.